This T cell receptor beta chain was sequenced during a study of blood T cell repertoires in COVID-19. Study context: The United States, Italy and Spain were the sources of the acute and convalescent COVID-19 samples. The cDNA or gDNA used as material had been derived from T cells, B-cell-depleted T cells, or PBMCs.

The junction had 6 bases not matched to a gene; V was cut back by 8 bases and J by 0 bases. The CDR3 is 14 residues long. Looked up from germline, CDR1 is SGHTA and CDR2 is FQGNSA. In the original workflow: Amplification of reference gene primers provided the estimated nucleated cell counts. The method was immunoSEQ multiplex PCR; TCRdb's version includes in-frame clones alone and lacks a portion of them. Clone size and V and J calls were adopted from that table, with D and trimming inferred from the DNA. The sample lists about 96,000 clones, about three quarters occurring once. This sequence was found in a man aged 45-65 years who had recovered from COVID-19. This chain joins TRBV7-2 and TRBJ1-1, with TRBD1 matching over 7 bases. Source material: peripheral blood. As DNA, the CDR3 is TGTGCCAGCGGACTACAGGGGTTGAACACTGAAGCTTTCTTT. It codes for CASGLQGLNTEAFF.